One sample yielded the 13 T cell receptor beta chains listed below, sequenced in a study of a mutant IDH1 vaccine in newly diagnosed glioma. Profiled with immunoSEQ multiplex PCR; TCRdb holds only in-frame clones, not every one. Here the sample spans about 36,000 clones, 75% to 90% being singletons. Stated time point: week 11, during vaccination. The content of each vaccine dose was 300 ug of mutant IDH1 20-mer peptide, and topical imiquimod accompanied it. These receptors' antigens are unknown. Here the sequenced sample was peripheral blood mononuclear cells (PBMCs), taken from a glioma patient whose treatment included an IDH1 peptide vaccine. These receptors came from a woman in her thirties with glioma. Some clones in this sample may be carry-over from other donors' samples.

V usage is TRBV13 and J usage is TRBJ1-1; TRBD1 agrees at 9 bases. The CDR3 is made up of 14 amino acids. From germline, CDR1 is PRHDT and CDR2 FYEKMQ (reference sequence). J lost 1 base, V lost 3 bases, and 0 bases had no gene match. The CDR3 nucleotides are TGTGCCAGCAGCTTGGACAGGGGGAACACTGAAGCTTTCTTT. It translates to CASSLDRGNTEAFF.

In its sample, this clone was seen a few times. The V call is TRBV5-4, the J call TRBJ1-4; D not certain. V was clipped by 0 bases and J by 6 bases, with 9 bases between them. CDR1 and CDR2 from the germline V gene are SGHNT and YYREEE (reference sequence). This CDR3 is 14 amino acids long. This CDR3 is CASSLAGQDEKLFF. CDR3 coding DNA: TGTGCCAGCAGCTTGGCAGGCCAGGATGAAAAACTGTTTTTT.

The V and J genes are TRBV6-5 and TRBJ2-3, with a weak D call TRBD2 (5 bases). Germline V CDR1 and CDR2: MNHEY, SVGAGI. The ends were cut back, 6 bases at V and 2 bases at J, with 15 bases in the middle. CDR3 length: 15 amino acids. CDR3 nucleotide sequence: TGTGCCAGCAGGACCGGGAAGGGTCCCACAGATACGCAGTATTTT. Encoded protein: CASRTGKGPTDTQYF.

This clone was observed a few times. The rearrangement uses TRBV5-6 and TRBJ1-1; D is uncertain. This CDR3 has 12 amino acids. In germline, CDR1 is SGHDT, CDR2 YYEEEE. Trimming left V 2 bases short and J 3 bases short, with 5 bases between. CDR3 nucleotides: TGTGCCAGCAGCTTAGGCGACACTGAAGCTTTCTTT. As protein: CASSLGDTEAFF.

The rearrangement joins TRBV19 to TRBJ1-4; the D is unclear. The CDR3 loop spans 11 amino acids. Germline CDR1 is LNHDA and CDR2 is SQIVND (reference sequence). V shed 8 bases and J shed 16 bases, with 17 bases lying between them. The CDR3 is CASSSPRSSFF. For the CDR3, the DNA is TGTGCCAGTTCTTCCCCCCGCAGCTCGTTTTTT.

V and J are TRBV19 and TRBJ1-1; perhaps TRBD1 as D (5 bases). The CDR3 is 18 residues long. Germline loops: CDR1 LNHDA, CDR2 SQIVND (reference sequence). The V end was cut by 2 bases, the J end by 1 base, with 20 bases between. This chain's CDR3 is CASSIRGKGVVSNTEAFF. In DNA, the CDR3 is TGTGCCAGTAGTATACGGGGGAAGGGAGTAGTTTCGAACACTGAAGCTTTCTTT.

A few counts support this clone. This rearrangement joins TRBV5-1 to TRBJ1-1; D ambiguous. Germline values: CDR1 SGHRS, CDR2 YFSETQ. V lost 4 bases to trimming and J lost 4 bases, with 14 bases between them. The CDR3 runs to 14 residues. CDR3 sequence reads: CASSIIGLGTEAFF. As DNA, the CDR3 is TGCGCCAGCAGCATTATAGGGTTGGGCACTGAAGCTTTCTTT.

CDR3 region: CASKLAGGRLGELFF. In nucleotides, the CDR3 is TGCGCCAGCAAGCTAGCGGGAGGGCGTCTCGGGGAGCTGTTTTTT. The chain couples TRBV5-1 to TRBJ2-2, with 12 bases lining up with TRBD2. Germline V gene data show CDR1 as SGHRS and CDR2 as YFSETQ. This CDR3 comprises 15 residues. V dropped 6 bases and J dropped 7; count of bases not matched to a gene: 7. Full variable domain (outside the CDR3, taken from reference TRBV5-1 and TRBJ2-2): KAGVTQTPRYLIKTRGQQVTLSCSPISGHRSVSWYQQTPGQGLQFLFEYFSETQRNKGNFPGRFSGRQFSNSRSEMNVSTLELGDSALYLCASKLAGGRLGELFFGEGSRLTVL.

V usage is TRBV2 and J usage is TRBJ2-7; 7 nucleotides agree with TRBD1. Trimming cost V 7 bases and J 6 bases; bases outside gene matches: 12. Germline lookup yields CDR1 SNHLY and CDR2 FYNNEI. The CDR3 loop spans 14 amino acids. CDR3 bases: TGTGCCAGCAACGTACAGGGGCGAGGGAGCGAGCAGTACTTC. Its protein product is CASNVQGRGSEQYF.

In DNA form, the CDR3 reads TGCGCCAGCAGTGGAGGAGCGGGACTTCACACCGGGGAGCTGTTTTTT. Translating it yields CASSGGAGLHTGELFF. This chain joins TRBV10-1 and TRBJ2-2; 7 nucleotides line up with TRBD2. Germline CDR1 and CDR2: WNHNN and SYGVQD (reference sequence). The CDR3 loop spans 16 amino acids. Trimming removed 4 bases from V and 3 bases from J; junction bases left unmatched: 8.

V is TRBV27 and J is TRBJ2-2; the match to TRBD1 covers 9 bases. Per germline, CDR1 MNHEY and CDR2 SMNVEV (reference sequence). With 3 bases clipped from V and 8 bases from J, the junction kept 7 bases outside the gene matches. The CDR3 runs 15 residues. CDR3 in DNA: TGTGCCAGCAGTTTTAGGACAGGGGCAGGGGGGGAGCTGTTTTTT. It encodes CASSFRTGAGGELFF.

The chain uses TRBV7-3 and TRBJ1-1; D unclear. Trimming took 8 bases from V and 3 from J, leaving 13 bases between them. This CDR3 contains 13 residues. Germline V gene sequence: CDR1 SGHTA, CDR2 FQGTGA. The CDR3 is CASGRQEDTEAFF. The CDR3 DNA sequence: TGTGCCAGCGGTCGGCAGGAGGACACTGAAGCTTTCTTT.

The rearrangement links TRBV5-6 to TRBJ1-3, with 7 positions matching TRBD1. Germline CDR1 SGHDT, CDR2 YYEEEE. This CDR3 comprises 15 residues. The ends lost 3 bases at V and 2 bases at J; junction bases unmatched: 5. CDR3 amino acids: CASSYRGYPGNTIYF. CDR3 DNA sequence: TGTGCCAGCAGCTACAGGGGATACCCTGGAAACACCATATATTTT.